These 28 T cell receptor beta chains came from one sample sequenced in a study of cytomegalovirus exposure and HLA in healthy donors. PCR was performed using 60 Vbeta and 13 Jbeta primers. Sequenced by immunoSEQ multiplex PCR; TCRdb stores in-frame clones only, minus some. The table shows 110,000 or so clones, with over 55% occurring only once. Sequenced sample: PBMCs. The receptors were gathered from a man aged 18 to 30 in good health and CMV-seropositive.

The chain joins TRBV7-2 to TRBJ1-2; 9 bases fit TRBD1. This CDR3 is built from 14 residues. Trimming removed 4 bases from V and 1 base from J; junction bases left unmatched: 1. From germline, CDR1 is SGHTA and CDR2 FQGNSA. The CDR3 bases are TGTGCCAGCAGCTCGACAGGGGGTAACTATGGCTACACCTTC. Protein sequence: CASSSTGGNYGYTF.

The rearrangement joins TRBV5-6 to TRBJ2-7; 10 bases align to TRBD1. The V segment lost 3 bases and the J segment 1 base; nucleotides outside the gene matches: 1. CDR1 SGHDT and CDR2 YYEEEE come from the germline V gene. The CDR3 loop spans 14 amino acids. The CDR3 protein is CASSSGQGSYEQYF. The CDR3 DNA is TGTGCCAGCAGCTCGGGACAGGGGTCCTACGAGCAGTACTTC.

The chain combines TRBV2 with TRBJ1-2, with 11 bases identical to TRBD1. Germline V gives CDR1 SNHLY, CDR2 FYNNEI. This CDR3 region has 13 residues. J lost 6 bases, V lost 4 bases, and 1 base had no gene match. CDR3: CASSAGQGDGYTF. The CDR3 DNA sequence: TGTGCCAGCAGTGCGGGACAGGGGGATGGCTACACCTTC.

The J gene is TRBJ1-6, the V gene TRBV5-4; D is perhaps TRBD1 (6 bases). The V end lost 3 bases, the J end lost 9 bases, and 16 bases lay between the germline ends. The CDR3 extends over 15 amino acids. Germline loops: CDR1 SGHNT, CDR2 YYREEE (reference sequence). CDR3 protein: CASSSRGGGGSPLHF. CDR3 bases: TGTGCCAGCAGCTCTAGGGGAGGGGGTGGTTCACCCCTCCACTTT.

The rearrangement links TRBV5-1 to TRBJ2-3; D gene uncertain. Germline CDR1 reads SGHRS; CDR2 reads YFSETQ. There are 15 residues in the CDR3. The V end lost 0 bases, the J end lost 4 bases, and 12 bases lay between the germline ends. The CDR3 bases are TGCGCCAGCAGCTTGGGCGGCCCCCCGGCAGATACGCAGTATTTT. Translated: CASSLGGPPADTQYF.

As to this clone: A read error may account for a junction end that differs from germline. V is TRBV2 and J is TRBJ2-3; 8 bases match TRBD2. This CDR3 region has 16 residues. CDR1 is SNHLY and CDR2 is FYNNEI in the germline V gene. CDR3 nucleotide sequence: TGTGCCAGCAGCGAAGTTCCGGGGGGGAGCACAGATACGCAGTATTTT. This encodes CASSEVPGGSTDTQYF.

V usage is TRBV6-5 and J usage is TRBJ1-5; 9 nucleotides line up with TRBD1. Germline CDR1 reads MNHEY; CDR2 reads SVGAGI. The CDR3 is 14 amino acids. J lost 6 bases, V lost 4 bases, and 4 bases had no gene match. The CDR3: CASSLGQGFQPQHF. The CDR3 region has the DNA TGTGCCAGCAGTTTGGGACAGGGATTTCAGCCCCAGCATTTT.

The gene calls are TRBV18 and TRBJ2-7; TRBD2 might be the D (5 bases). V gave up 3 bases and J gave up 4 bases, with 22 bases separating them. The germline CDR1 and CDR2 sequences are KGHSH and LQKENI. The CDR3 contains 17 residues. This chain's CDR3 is CASSPTYPLGSMYEQYF. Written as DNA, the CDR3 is TGTGCCAGCTCACCCACTTACCCACTAGGATCTATGTACGAGCAGTACTTC.

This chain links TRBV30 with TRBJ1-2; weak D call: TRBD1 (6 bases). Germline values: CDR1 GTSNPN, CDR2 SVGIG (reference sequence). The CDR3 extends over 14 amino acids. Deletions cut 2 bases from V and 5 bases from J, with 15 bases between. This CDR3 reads CAWSQQGFSYGYTF. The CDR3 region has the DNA TGTGCCTGGAGTCAACAGGGTTTCTCGTATGGCTACACCTTC.

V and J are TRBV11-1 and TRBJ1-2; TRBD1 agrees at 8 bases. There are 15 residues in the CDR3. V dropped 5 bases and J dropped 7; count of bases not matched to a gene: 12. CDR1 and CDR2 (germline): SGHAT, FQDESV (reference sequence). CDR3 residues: CASSARDRYYGGYTF. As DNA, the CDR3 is TGTGCCAGCAGCGCCCGGGACAGGTACTATGGTGGCTACACCTTC. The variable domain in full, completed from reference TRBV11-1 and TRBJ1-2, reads EAEVAQSPRYKITEKSQAVAFWCDPISGHATLYWYRQILGQGPELLVQFQDESVVDDSQLPKDRFSAERLKGVDSTLKIQPAELGDSAMYLCASSARDRYYGGYTFGSGTRLTVV.

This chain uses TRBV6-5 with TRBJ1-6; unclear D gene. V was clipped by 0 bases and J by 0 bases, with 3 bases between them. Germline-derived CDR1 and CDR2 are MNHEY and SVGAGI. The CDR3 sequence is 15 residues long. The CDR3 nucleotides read TGTGCCAGCAGTTACTCGAGCTCCTATAATTCACCCCTCCACTTT. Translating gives CASSYSSSYNSPLHF.

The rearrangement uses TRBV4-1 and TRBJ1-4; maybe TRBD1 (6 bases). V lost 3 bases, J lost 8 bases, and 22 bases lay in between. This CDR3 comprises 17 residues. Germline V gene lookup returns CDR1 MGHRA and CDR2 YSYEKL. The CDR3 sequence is CASSQSGRDTPREKLFF. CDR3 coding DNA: TGCGCCAGCAGCCAGAGCGGCAGGGACACGCCGAGGGAAAAACTGTTTTTT.

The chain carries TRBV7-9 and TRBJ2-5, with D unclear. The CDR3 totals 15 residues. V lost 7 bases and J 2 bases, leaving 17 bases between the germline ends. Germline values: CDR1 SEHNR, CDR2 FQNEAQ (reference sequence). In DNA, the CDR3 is TGTGCCAGCACCGATCTTCGTGGCGGTCAAGAGACCCAGTACTTC. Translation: CASTDLRGGQETQYF.

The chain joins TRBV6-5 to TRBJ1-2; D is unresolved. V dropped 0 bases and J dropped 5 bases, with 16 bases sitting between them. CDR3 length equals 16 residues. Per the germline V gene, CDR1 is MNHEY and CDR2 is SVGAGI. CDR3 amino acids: CASSYSLSRGRYGYTF. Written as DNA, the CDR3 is TGTGCCAGCAGTTACTCCCTCTCTCGAGGGAGGTATGGCTACACCTTC.

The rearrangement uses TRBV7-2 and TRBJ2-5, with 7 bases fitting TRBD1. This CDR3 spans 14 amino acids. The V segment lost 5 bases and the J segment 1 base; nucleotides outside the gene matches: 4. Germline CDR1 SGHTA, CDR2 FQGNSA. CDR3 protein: CASSRGTAQETQYF. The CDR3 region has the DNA TGTGCCAGCAGCCGAGGGACAGCCCAAGAGACCCAGTACTTC.

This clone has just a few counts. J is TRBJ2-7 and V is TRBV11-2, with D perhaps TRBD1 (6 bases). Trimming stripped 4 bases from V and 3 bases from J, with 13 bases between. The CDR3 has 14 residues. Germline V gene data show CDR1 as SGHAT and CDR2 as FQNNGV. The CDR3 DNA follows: TGTGCCAGCAGCTCCTTTCTGACAGGCTACGAGCAGTACGTC. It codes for CASSSFLTGYEQYV.

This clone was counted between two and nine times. CDR3 loop: CASSVRTGVNEQFF. The CDR3, as DNA: TGTGCCAGCAGTGTTAGGACAGGGGTCAATGAGCAGTTCTTC. J is TRBJ2-1 and V is TRBV25-1, with TRBD1 matching 9 bases. The CDR3 spans 14 residues. Per germline, CDR1 MGHDK and CDR2 SYGVNS. Trimming took 4 bases from V and 6 from J; bases not matched to a gene: 4.

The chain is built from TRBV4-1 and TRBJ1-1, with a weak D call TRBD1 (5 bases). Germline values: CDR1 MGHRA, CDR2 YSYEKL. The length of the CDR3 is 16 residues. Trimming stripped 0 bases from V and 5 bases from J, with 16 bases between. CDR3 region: CASSQELWVGGTEAFF. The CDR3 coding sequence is TGCGCCAGCAGCCAAGAACTTTGGGTCGGGGGAACTGAAGCTTTCTTT.

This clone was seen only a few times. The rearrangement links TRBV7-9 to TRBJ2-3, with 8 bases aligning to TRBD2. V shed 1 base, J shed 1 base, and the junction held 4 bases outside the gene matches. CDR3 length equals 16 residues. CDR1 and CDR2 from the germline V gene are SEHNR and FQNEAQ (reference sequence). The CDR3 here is CASSLDPGGGTDTQYF. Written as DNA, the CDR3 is TGTGCCAGCAGCTTAGACCCCGGGGGGGGCACAGATACGCAGTATTTT.

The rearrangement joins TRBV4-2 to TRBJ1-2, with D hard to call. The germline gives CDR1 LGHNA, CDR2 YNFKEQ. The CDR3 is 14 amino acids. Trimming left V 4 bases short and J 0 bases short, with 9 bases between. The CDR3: CASSRELTNYGYTF. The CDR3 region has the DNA TGTGCCAGCAGCCGGGAGCTAACTAACTATGGCTACACCTTC.

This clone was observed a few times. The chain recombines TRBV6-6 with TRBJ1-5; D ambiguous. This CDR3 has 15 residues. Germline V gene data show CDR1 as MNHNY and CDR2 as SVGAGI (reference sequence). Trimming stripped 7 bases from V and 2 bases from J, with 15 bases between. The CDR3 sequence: CASTPVGSGNQPQHF. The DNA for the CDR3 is TGTGCCAGCACCCCGGTGGGGAGCGGCAATCAGCCCCAGCATTTT.

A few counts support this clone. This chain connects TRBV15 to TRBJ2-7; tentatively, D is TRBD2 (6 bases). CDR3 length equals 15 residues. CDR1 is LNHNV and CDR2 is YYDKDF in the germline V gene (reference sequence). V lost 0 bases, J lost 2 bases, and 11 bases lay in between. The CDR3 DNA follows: TGTGCCACCAGCAGAGAACGGGGGTTTCCCTACGAGCAGTACTTC. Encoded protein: CATSRERGFPYEQYF.

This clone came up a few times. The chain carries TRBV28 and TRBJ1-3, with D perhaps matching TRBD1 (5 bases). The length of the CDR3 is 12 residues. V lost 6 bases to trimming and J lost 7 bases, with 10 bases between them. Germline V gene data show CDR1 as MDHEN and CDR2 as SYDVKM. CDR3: CASRGPENTIYF. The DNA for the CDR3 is TGTGCCAGCAGGGGGCCAGAGAACACCATATATTTT.

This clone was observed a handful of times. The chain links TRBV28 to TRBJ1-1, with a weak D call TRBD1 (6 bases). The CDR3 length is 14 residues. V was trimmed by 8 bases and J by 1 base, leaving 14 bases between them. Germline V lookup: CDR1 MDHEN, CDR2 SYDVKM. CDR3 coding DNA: TGTGCCAGCCAAAAGGGGGGGGCGAACACTGAAGCTTTCTTT. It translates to CASQKGGANTEAFF.

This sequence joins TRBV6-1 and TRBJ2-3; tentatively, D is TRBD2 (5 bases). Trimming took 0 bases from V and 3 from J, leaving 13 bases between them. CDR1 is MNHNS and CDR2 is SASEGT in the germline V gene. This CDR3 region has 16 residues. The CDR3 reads CASSEALVRMTDTQYF. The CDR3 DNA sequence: TGTGCCAGCAGTGAAGCACTAGTGAGGATGACAGATACGCAGTATTTT.

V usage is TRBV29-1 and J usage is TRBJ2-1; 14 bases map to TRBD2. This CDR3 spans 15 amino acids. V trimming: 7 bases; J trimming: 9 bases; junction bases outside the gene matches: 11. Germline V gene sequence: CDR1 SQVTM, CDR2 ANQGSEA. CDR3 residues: CSEIVTSGGAPEQFF. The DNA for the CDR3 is TGCAGCGAAATAGTGACTAGCGGGGGGGCCCCTGAGCAGTTCTTC.

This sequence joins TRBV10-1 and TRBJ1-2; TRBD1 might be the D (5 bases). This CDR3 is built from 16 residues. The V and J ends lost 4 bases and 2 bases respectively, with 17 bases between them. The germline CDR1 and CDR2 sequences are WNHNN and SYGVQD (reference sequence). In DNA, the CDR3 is TGCGCCAGCAGTGGCTCTCTGGGGCCTCAGAACTATGGCTACACCTTC. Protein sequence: CASSGSLGPQNYGYTF.

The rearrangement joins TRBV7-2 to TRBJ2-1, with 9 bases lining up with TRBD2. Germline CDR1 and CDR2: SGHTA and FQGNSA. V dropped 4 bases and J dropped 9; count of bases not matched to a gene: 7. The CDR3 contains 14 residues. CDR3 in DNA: TGTGCCAGCAGCTGGGGACTAGCCGGGGGTGAGCAGTTCTTC. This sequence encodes CASSWGLAGGEQFF.